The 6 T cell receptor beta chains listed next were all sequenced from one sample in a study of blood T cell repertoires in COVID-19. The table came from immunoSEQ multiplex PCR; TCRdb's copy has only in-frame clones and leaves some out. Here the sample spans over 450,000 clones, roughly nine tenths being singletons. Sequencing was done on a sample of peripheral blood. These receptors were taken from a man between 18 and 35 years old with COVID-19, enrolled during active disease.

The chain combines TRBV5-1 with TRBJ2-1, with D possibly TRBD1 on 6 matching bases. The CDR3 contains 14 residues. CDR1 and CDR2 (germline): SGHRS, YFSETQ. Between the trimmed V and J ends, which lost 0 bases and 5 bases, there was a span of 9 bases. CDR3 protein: CASSLDRADNEQFF. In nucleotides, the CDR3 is TGCGCCAGCAGCTTGGACAGGGCAGACAATGAGCAGTTCTTC.

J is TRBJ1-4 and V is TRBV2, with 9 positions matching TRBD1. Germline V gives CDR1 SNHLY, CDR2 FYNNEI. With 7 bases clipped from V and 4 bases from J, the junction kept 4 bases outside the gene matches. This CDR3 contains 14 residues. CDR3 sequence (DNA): TGTGCCAGCATCGGACAGGGGAATAATGAAAAACTGTTTTTT. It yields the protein CASIGQGNNEKLFF.

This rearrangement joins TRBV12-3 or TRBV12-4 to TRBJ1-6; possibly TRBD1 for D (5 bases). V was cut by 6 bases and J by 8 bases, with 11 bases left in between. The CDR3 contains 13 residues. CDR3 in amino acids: CASSWGDDSPLHF. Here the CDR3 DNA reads TGTGCCAGCAGCTGGGGGGACGATTCACCCCTCCACTTT.

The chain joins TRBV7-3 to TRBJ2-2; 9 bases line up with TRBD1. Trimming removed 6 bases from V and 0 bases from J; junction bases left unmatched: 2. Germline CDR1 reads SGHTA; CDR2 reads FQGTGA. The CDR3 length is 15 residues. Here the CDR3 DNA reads TGTGCCAGCAGGGGGACAGGGTCGAACACCGGGGAGCTGTTTTTT. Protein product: CASRGTGSNTGELFF.

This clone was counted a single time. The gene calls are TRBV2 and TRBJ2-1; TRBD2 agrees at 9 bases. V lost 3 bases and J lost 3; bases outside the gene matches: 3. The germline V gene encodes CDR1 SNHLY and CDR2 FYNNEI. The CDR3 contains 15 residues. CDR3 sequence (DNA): TGTGCCAGCAGTGATCTAGCGGGGATCTACAATGAGCAGTTCTTC. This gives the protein CASSDLAGIYNEQFF.

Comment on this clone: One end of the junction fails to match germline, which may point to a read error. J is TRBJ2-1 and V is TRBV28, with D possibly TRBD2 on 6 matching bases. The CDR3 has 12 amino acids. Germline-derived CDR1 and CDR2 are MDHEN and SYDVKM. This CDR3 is CAIRDSNNEQFF. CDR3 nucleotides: TGTGCCATCCGGGACTCCAACAATGAGCAGTTCTTC.